The next 19 T cell receptor beta chains were all read from a single sample in a study of T-cell reconstitution after alpha-beta-depleted transplantation in children. Unique molecular identifiers were incorporated when the TCRbeta library was constructed. In TCRdb, the PCR reads were re-called with MiXCR into one record per CDR3 protein. The sample has roughly 240,000 distinct CDR3 sequences, roughly 8.2% seen once; the top ten hold approximately 6%. The source material was PBMCs, mostly from graft donor cells, sampled 180 days after TCRalphabeta/CD19-depleted stem cell transplant. The receptor source for this set is a male patient younger than 18 who had a stem cell transplant for acute lymphoblastic leukemia, so the T cells may come from the graft donor.

In its sample, this clonotype was seen many times. The chain has TRBV11-1 and TRBJ2-6; the match to TRBD1 covers 7 bases. The CDR3 extends over 18 amino acids. Germline lookup yields CDR1 SGHAT and CDR2 FQDESV (reference sequence). The junction had 10 bases not matched to a gene; V was cut back by 5 bases and J by 0 bases. The CDR3 DNA is TGTGCCAGCAGCCCCCCGGGACAGTTCATCTCTGGGGCCAACGTCCTGACTTTC. It specifies CASSPPGQFISGANVLTF. The complete variable domain, with remaining parts taken from reference TRBV11-1 and TRBJ2-6, reads EAEVAQSPRYKITEKSQAVAFWCDPISGHATLYWYRQILGQGPELLVQFQDESVVDDSQLPKDRFSAERLKGVDSTLKIQPAELGDSAMYLCASSPPGQFISGANVLTFGAGSRLTVL.

At least ten counts were recorded for this clonotype. The V and J genes are TRBV28 and TRBJ2-5; 8 bases are a match to TRBD1. The J segment lost 0 bases and the V segment lost 5 bases, leaving 5 bases of the junction unmatched. Germline assignment: CDR1 MDHEN and CDR2 SYDVKM. This CDR3 is built from 15 residues. As DNA, the CDR3 is TGTGCCAGCAGTCCCCGACAGGGGTACCAAGAGACCCAGTACTTC. Encoded protein: CASSPRQGYQETQYF. Using reference TRBV28 and TRBJ2-5 for the parts outside the CDR3, the full variable domain is DVKVTQSSRYLVKRTGEKVFLECVQDMDHENMFWYRQDPGLGLRLIYFSYDVKMKEKGDIPEGYSVSREKKERFSLILESASTNQTSMYLCASSPRQGYQETQYFGPGTRLLVL.

This clonotype has ten or more counts. The chain joins TRBV5-1 to TRBJ2-1, with TRBD2 matching 11 bases. This CDR3 is built from 15 residues. Germline assignment: CDR1 SGHRS and CDR2 YFSETQ. V gave up 4 bases and J gave up 5 bases; unmatched junction bases: 5. CDR3 sequence: CASSLSGRGDNEQFF. Written as DNA, the CDR3 is TGCGCCAGCAGCCTTAGCGGGAGGGGGGACAATGAGCAGTTCTTC.

This clonotype was detected ten times or more. This rearrangement joins TRBV25-1 to TRBJ1-1; no firm D call. CDR1 is MGHDK and CDR2 is SYGVNS in the germline V gene. V was pared by 2 bases and J by 6 bases, with 7 bases between. CDR3 length: 12 amino acids. The CDR3 DNA reads TGTGCCAGCAGTGAAAGATCCGCTGAAGCTTTCTTT. This codes for CASSERSAEAFF.

This clonotype was seen a few times. The chain is built from TRBV7-6 and TRBJ1-4; D gene ambiguous. V lost 5 bases and J 8 bases, leaving 18 bases between the germline ends. The V gene's germline CDR1 is SGHVS and CDR2 FNYEAQ. CDR3 size: 15 residues. CDR3 DNA: TGTGCCAGCAGCCTATACACCGGGCCCGCCGAAAAACTGTTTTTT. It specifies CASSLYTGPAEKLFF.

This clonotype was observed many times. V gene TRBV12-3 or TRBV12-4 combines with J gene TRBJ2-5; D is perhaps TRBD2 (6 bases). V shed 2 bases and J shed 9 bases, with 22 bases lying between them. CDR3 length: 16 amino acids. CDR3 residues: CASSLFSGGGRGAQYF. CDR3 DNA sequence: TGTGCCAGCAGTTTATTTAGTGGGGGAGGACGGGGCGCCCAGTACTTC.

As concerns this clonotype: The germline gene is not matched at one end of the junction; a read error may be the cause. V gene TRBV2 combines with J gene TRBJ2-3; 8 positions match TRBD1. The CDR3 sequence is 14 residues long. In germline, CDR1 is SNHLY, CDR2 FYNNEI. The CDR3 sequence: CGSSGQGSTDTQYF. CDR3 nucleotide sequence: TGTGGCAGCAGTGGACAGGGCAGCACAGATACGCAGTATTTT.

At least ten counts were recorded for this clonotype. This rearrangement joins TRBV9 to TRBJ1-3; D might be TRBD1 (6 bases). The germline V and J ends were trimmed by 4 bases and 0 bases, with 20 bases remaining between them. This CDR3 has 18 amino acids. CDR1 is SGDLS, CDR2 YYNGEE, per germline. DNA of the CDR3: TGTGCCAGCAGCACCCACCCGGGACAATTCGCCTCTGGAAACACCATATATTTT. It encodes CASSTHPGQFASGNTIYF.

This clonotype was seen many times. The CDR3 loop reads CASAQGNMNTEAFF. CDR3 DNA sequence: TGTGCCAGCGCACAGGGGAACATGAACACTGAAGCTTTCTTT. This chain joins TRBV5-5 and TRBJ1-1, with TRBD1 matching over 7 bases. CDR3 size: 14 residues. Germline assignment: CDR1 SGHKS and CDR2 YYEKEE (reference sequence). The ends lost 7 bases at V and 0 bases at J; junction bases unmatched: 6.

This clonotype was counted ten times or more. The chain joins TRBV19 to TRBJ1-1; D unclear. Germline-derived CDR1 and CDR2 are LNHDA and SQIVND (reference sequence). V shed 1 base and J shed 3 bases, with 12 bases lying between them. The CDR3 sequence is 15 residues long. The CDR3 reads CASSIGSAPDTEAFF. CDR3 DNA sequence: TGTGCCAGTAGTATAGGAAGCGCCCCAGACACTGAAGCTTTCTTT.

This clonotype showed up many times. V is TRBV20-1 and J is TRBJ2-5; the match to TRBD1 covers 9 bases. The CDR3 runs 15 residues. Losses at the gene ends were 3 bases for V and 2 bases for J; bases not matched to a gene: 7. The V gene's germline CDR1 is DFQATT and CDR2 SNEGSKA (reference sequence). CDR3 coding DNA: TGCAGTGCTAGGGCGGGACAGGGACTACAAGAGACCCAGTACTTC. It encodes CSARAGQGLQETQYF.

This clonotype was found many times. V and J are TRBV29-1 and TRBJ2-7; D is perhaps TRBD1 or TRBD2 (5 bases each). Germline V CDR1 and CDR2: SQVTM, ANQGSEA. V was pared by 5 bases and J by 2 bases, with 13 bases between. This CDR3 region has 13 residues. The CDR3 loop is CSVRSGTTYEQYF. The CDR3 DNA sequence: TGCAGCGTTAGGTCTGGGACCACCTACGAGCAGTACTTC.

This clonotype was detected many times. CDR3 sequence reads: CASSLAGTLSYEQYF. DNA for the CDR3: TGTGCCAGCAGCTTAGCGGGGACGCTGTCCTACGAGCAGTACTTC. The chain is built from TRBV7-8 and TRBJ2-7; D is perhaps TRBD1 or TRBD2 (5 bases each). Germline V gene lookup returns CDR1 SGHVS and CDR2 FQNEAQ. With 0 bases removed from V and 1 base from J, the gap between germline ends came to 10 bases. The CDR3 length is 15 residues.

Ten or more counts support this clonotype. This chain joins TRBV28 and TRBJ2-6; D remains ambiguous. Trimming left V 0 bases short and J 2 bases short, with 2 bases between. The germline gives CDR1 MDHEN, CDR2 SYDVKM. CDR3 length equals 14 residues. The CDR3 loop is CASSLWAGANVLTF. The CDR3 DNA reads TGTGCCAGCAGTTTATGGGCTGGGGCCAACGTCCTGACTTTC.

This clonotype was counted many times. J is TRBJ2-1 and V is TRBV12-3 or TRBV12-4, with no clear D. This CDR3 contains 16 residues. V shed 4 bases and J shed 3 bases, with 16 bases lying between them. The CDR3 DNA sequence: TGTGCCAGCAGTTCCTACCGATGGCTCTACTACAATGAGCAGTTCTTC. Amino acids: CASSSYRWLYYNEQFF.

This clonotype occurred many times. The chain links TRBV11-2 to TRBJ2-3; a possible D gene is TRBD2 (6 bases). The CDR3 spans 16 residues. In germline, CDR1 is SGHAT, CDR2 FQNNGV. V was trimmed by 5 bases and J by 5 bases, leaving 20 bases between them. CDR3 DNA sequence: TGTGCCAGCAGCACTTTCTGGCCGGGGGAAGGAGATACGCAGTATTTT. It yields the protein CASSTFWPGEGDTQYF.

This clonotype was observed at least ten times. The chain employs TRBV10-3 and TRBJ2-1; TRBD2 is a possible D gene (5 bases). The germline V gene has CDR1 ENHRY and CDR2 SYGVKD. The CDR3 spans 11 residues. Trimming stripped 6 bases from V and 5 bases from J, with 5 bases between. The CDR3 nucleotides are TGTGCCATCAGAGCGGACAATGAGCAGTTCTTC. It is translated as CAIRADNEQFF.

This clonotype was found many times. This chain uses TRBV4-3 with TRBJ1-2, with 7 bases lining up with TRBD1. CDR3 size: 14 residues. With 4 bases clipped from V and 2 bases from J, the junction kept 4 bases outside the gene matches. Germline values: CDR1 LGHNA, CDR2 YSLEER. The CDR3 DNA sequence: TGCGCCAGCAGCCGTACAGGGGTAAACTATGGCTACACCTTC. Protein sequence: CASSRTGVNYGYTF.

With respect to this clonotype: A much larger clone differs by one base, so this may be a read error. V and J are TRBV20-1 and TRBJ2-2; D not resolved. The CDR3 consists of 11 residues. Per the germline V gene, CDR1 is DFQATT and CDR2 is SNEGSKA (reference sequence). Trimming cost V 5 bases and J 7 bases, with 8 bases left between them. Here the CDR3 reads CSAPPRGELFF. CDR3 sequence (DNA): TGCAGTGCTCCGCCTCGCGGGGAGCTGTTTTTT.